This T cell receptor (beta chain) was sequenced during a study of early T cells in non-severe SARS-CoV-2 infection. Via MiXCR, TCRdb re-called the 5' RACE reads, giving one row per CDR3 protein. The sample has roughly 80,000 distinct CDR3 sequences, roughly 16% seen once. V shed 3 bases and J 0 bases; nucleotides not matched to a gene: 8. The CDR3 extends over 16 amino acids. Per the germline V gene, CDR1 is SGHAT and CDR2 is FQDESV (reference sequence). This chain connects TRBV11-1 to TRBJ2-7; TRBD2 matches at 7 bases. Sequenced material: whole blood. This TCR derives from an adult who was a healthcare worker with PCR-confirmed SARS-CoV-2 infection or an uninfected control (not recorded which). The CDR3 protein is CASSFHLAAGSYEQYF. In nucleotides, the CDR3 is TGTGCCAGCAGCTTTCATCTAGCGGCGGGCTCCTACGAGCAGTACTTC.